This entry describes one TCR beta chain. This clone was recorded only once. There is no known antigen for this receptor. One base away there is no much larger clone; base qualities are not given. TCRbeta CDR3 regions were amplified from genomic DNA using the immunoSEQ Assay, a bias-controlled multiplex PCR. As for the authors' bioinformatics: Within the assay, amplification of reference gene primers was used to estimate how many nucleated cells each sample contained. Sequence reads were collapsed and filtered to measure the absolute abundance of every unique TCRbeta CDR3 rearrangement. For each sample, productive Simpson clonality was calculated as the square root of Simpson's diversity index over productive rearrangements. TCRdb stores this immuneACCESS table with in-frame sequences only. Part of the clones is absent; in the studies checked, under half of the shortfall reflects unresolved V genes, and no reason is known for the rest. That table supplies the V and J calls and clone size; D and trimming were determined from the DNA. This sample is represented by 100,000 to 110,000 clones; approximately 90% of them were singletons. 2% to 2.5% of the sample rests with the top ten.

The CDR3 goes from the cysteine to the phenylalanine over 14 residues. Only CDR3 DNA remains: 42 bases, in frame from the first base. A distance of 18 bases separates the germline ends of V and J, which lose 6 bases and 9 bases respectively. From a lookup of the germline V gene, CDR1 and CDR2 are SNHLY and FYNNEI. The collaborating institutions used their own protocols to collect whole blood in K2EDTA tubes. Collaborator samples were shipped for TCRbeta analysis as frozen whole blood, isolated PBMCs, or DNA extracted from either sample type. These data are taken from a study of blood T cell repertoires in COVID-19 (TCRdb year 2020). Turning to the overall study: Samples from collaborators originated in the United States, Italy and Spain and spanned both the acute and convalescent phases of COVID-19. The samples were drawn from two sources: the first 160 participants of the ongoing ImmuneRACE study, and 1,254 subjects contributed by 6 global collaborators. A freely available public database, intended as a resource for researchers studying the immune response to SARS-CoV-2, is where the repertoires were released. The prospective study material was composed of cDNA or gDNA derived from T cells, B-cell-depleted T cells, or PBMCs. A de-identified subject ID, COVID-19 status, age in years and sex were almost always included in the sample metadata. Where available, HLA class I and class II types were taken from metadata supplied by the sample provider and were not determined by assay-based typing. The dataset comprised deeply sampled blood TCRbeta repertoires from subjects exposed to, actively infected with, or recovered from COVID-19. What the work shows at the level of the full study, not this receptor alone: The quantity of clinical and demographic metadata differed by source and by participant and was supplied without curation.

The V gene is TRBV2 and the J gene is TRBJ2-1, with TRBD2 as a weak D call on 6 bases. The specimen was peripheral blood. The sequence derives from a man over 45 with active COVID-19. The DNA reads as follows: TGTGCCAGCAGCGCGGGACTCTGGGCGGGTGAGCAGTTCTTC. The resulting protein is CASSAGLWAGEQFF.